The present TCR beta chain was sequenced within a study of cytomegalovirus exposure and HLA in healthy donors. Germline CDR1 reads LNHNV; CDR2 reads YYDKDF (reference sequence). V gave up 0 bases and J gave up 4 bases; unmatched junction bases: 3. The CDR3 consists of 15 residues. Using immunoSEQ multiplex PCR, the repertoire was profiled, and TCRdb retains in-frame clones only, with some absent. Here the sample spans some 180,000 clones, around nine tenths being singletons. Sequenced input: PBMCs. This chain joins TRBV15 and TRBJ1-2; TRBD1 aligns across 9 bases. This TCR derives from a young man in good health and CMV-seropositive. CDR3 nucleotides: TGTGCCACCAGCAGAGAGACAGGGGGAGGCTATGGCTACACCTTC. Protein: CATSRETGGGYGYTF.